Following are 9 T cell receptor beta chains from one sample sequenced in a study of T cells after somatic rescue of genetic block. Assay used: immunoSEQ multiplex PCR; TCRdb lists only in-frame clones, some missing. The sample yields roughly 92,000 clones, about nine tenths seen once. Sequencing input: peripheral blood mononuclear cells (PBMCs). Receptors originate from a woman aged 18-29 years.

This sequence joins TRBV10-1 and TRBJ1-2; tentative D call: TRBD1 (6 bases). V lost 2 bases, J lost 2 bases, and 6 bases lay in between. CDR3 length: 13 amino acids. The germline V gene encodes CDR1 WNHNN and CDR2 SYGVQD (reference sequence). CDR3 residues: CASSEDRNYGYTF. As DNA, the CDR3 is TGCGCCAGCAGTGAGGACAGGAACTATGGCTACACCTTC.

The rearrangement uses TRBV11-3 and TRBJ1-1; D is unclear. V lost 1 base, J lost 1 base, and 7 bases lay in between. This CDR3 comprises 14 residues. Germline V CDR1 and CDR2: SGHNT, YENEEA. The CDR3 reads CASSLVLGNTEAFF. DNA for the CDR3: TGTGCCAGCAGCTTAGTTCTCGGGAACACTGAAGCTTTCTTT.

The rearrangement uses TRBV7-2 and TRBJ2-1; 11 bases fit TRBD2. CDR3 size: 16 residues. Germline loops: CDR1 SGHTA, CDR2 FQGNSA. V trimming: 3 bases; J trimming: 4 bases; junction bases outside the gene matches: 5. CDR3 bases: TGTGCCAGCAGCTTTAGCGGGAGGGCGGGATACAATGAGCAGTTCTTC. Translation: CASSFSGRAGYNEQFF.

J is TRBJ2-3 and V is TRBV30; D unresolved. This CDR3 is 14 amino acids long. Trimming took off 3 bases at V and 1 base at J, with 11 bases between the two ends. The germline V gene has CDR1 GTSNPN and CDR2 SVGIG (reference sequence). The CDR3 DNA is TGTGCCTGGAGCATTCCCCCCGGCACAGATACGCAGTATTTT. It is translated as CAWSIPPGTDTQYF.

This chain joins TRBV6-6 and TRBJ1-1; D remains ambiguous. The V end was cut by 5 bases, the J end by 11 bases, with 12 bases between. From germline, CDR1 is MNHNY and CDR2 SVGAGI (reference sequence). CDR3 length: 11 residues. CDR3 in amino acids: CASSISGRAFF. The CDR3 DNA follows: TGTGCCAGCAGTATCTCCGGGCGGGCTTTCTTT.

The chain is built from TRBV5-6 and TRBJ1-4; perhaps TRBD1 as D (6 bases). Trimming shortened V by 2 bases and J by 5 bases, and 13 bases separated the two germline ends. Germline CDR1 reads SGHDT; CDR2 reads YYEEEE. CDR3 length equals 15 residues. CDR3 coding DNA: TGTGCCAGCAGCTTCCGGGACGGACAGAATGAAAAACTGTTTTTT. Protein sequence: CASSFRDGQNEKLFF.

This rearrangement joins TRBV9 to TRBJ2-5; TRBD2 is a possible D gene (6 bases). V lost 3 bases, J lost 3 bases, and 18 bases lay in between. Germline V gives CDR1 SGDLS, CDR2 YYNGEE. The CDR3 is made up of 16 amino acids. CDR3 in DNA: TGTGCCAGCAGCGCGGGGGACCTGGAACCCGAAGAGACCCAGTACTTC. Translating it yields CASSAGDLEPEETQYF.

J is TRBJ2-1 and V is TRBV10-3; no reliable D call. There are 13 residues in the CDR3. The V end lost 7 bases, the J end lost 1 base, and 8 bases lay between the germline ends. CDR1 and CDR2 from the germline V gene are ENHRY and SYGVKD. The CDR3 reads CAINDLSYNEQFF. CDR3 coding DNA: TGTGCCATCAACGACTTATCCTACAATGAGCAGTTCTTC.

The V and J genes are TRBV9 and TRBJ2-1; TRBD2 matches 7 bases. The CDR3 covers 13 residues. Trimming removed 7 bases from V and 5 bases from J; junction bases left unmatched: 6. The germline V gene has CDR1 SGDLS and CDR2 YYNGEE. This CDR3 is CASGGGPHNEQFF. The CDR3 DNA follows: TGTGCCAGCGGCGGGGGTCCCCACAATGAGCAGTTCTTC.